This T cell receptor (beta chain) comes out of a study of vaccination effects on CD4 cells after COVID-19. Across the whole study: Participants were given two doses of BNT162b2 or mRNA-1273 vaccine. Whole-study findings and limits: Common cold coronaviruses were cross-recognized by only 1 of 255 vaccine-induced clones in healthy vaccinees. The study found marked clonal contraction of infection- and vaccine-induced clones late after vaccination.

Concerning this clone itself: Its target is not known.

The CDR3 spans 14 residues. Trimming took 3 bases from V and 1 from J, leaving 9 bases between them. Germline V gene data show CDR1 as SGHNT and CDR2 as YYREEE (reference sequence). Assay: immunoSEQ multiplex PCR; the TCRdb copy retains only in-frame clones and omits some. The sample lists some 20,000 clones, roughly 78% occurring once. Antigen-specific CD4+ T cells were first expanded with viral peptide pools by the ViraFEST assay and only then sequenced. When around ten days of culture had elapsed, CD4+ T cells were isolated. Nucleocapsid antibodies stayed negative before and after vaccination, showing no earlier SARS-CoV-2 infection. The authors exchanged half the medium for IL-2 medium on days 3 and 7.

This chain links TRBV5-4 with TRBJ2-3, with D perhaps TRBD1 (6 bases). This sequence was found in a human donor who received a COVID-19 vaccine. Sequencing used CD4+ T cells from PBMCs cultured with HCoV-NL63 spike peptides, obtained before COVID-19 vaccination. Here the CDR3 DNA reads TGTGCCAGCAGCTCGCGACAGGGCACAGATACGCAGTATTTT. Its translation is CASSSRQGTDTQYF.